This T cell receptor (beta chain) was captured in a study of graft-versus-host responses after intestinal transplantation (dated by TCRdb to about 2021). Background on the whole study: Recipients received multivisceral, liver-intestinal, or isolated intestinal transplants. Bulk TCR-beta CDR3 sequencing was used to track graft-versus-host and host-versus-graft alloreactive T cell clones in the graft, circulation and bone marrow after intestinal transplantation. Samples from a few later patients were sequenced in-house on an Illumina MiSeq with MiXCR processing rather than by the commercial service. A peak of at least 4% donor T cells among recipient peripheral blood mononuclear cells was the definition used for donor T cell macrochimerism. A cohort of about two dozen intestinal transplant recipients, including one retransplant, was enrolled, and 3 patients lacking pretransplant specimens were excluded. Anti-thymocyte globulin induction was given to all recipients, followed by maintenance tacrolimus and steroids for two to three years. Alloreactive clones were identified by sequencing pre-transplant mixed lymphocyte reaction products and comparing them with unstimulated pre-transplant donor and recipient T cells. Study-wide conclusions, independent of this receptor: In the allografts of patients with donor T cell macrochimerism, GvH to HvG T cell clonal ratios were high. GvH clones turned up in recipient bone marrow, with some appearing earlier in ileal mucosa or blood, a pattern consistent with an intestinal mucosal origin. The conclusions were limited by the relatively low number and heterogeneity of the intestinal transplant patients. Early after transplant, peak levels of circulating GvH clones were associated with declines in HvG clones.

Library preparation employed the immunoSEQ multiplex PCR assay. For most patients, genomic DNA was isolated using the Qiagen DNeasy Blood and Tissue Kit and was shipped frozen to Adaptive Biotechnologies for TCR sequencing. For most patients, high-throughput TCR-beta CDR3 sequencing of genomic DNA was performed by Adaptive Biotechnologies. Per the authors' processing: Adaptive's ImmunoSEQ software was the source of the TCR sequencing data for around 20 patients, while a few other patients were processed with MiXCR and VDJtools. To correct CD4 versus CD8 sorting errors, sequences present in both subsets at a frequency ratio below 5:1 were removed. CDR3 nucleotide sequences shared by donor and recipient were removed because the origin of these sequences could not be assigned. To count as alloreactive, a clone needed at least 2-fold expansion over unstimulated cells and a minimum CFSE-low frequency of 0.002% (template counts) or 0.001% (read counts). Mappable clones were those detected in sequenced pre-transplant spleen, lymph node, or MLR CFSE-low populations of the donor or recipient. Cumulative frequency of alloreactive clones was calculated as a percentage of all sequences weighted by copy number. What TCRdb holds here is the immuneACCESS table cut down to in-frame rearrangements. Part of the clones is not present; checked against another copy, under half of the missing clones reflect an unresolved V gene, and the others are unexplained. The V and J calls and clone size were taken over from that table, and D and trimming were inferred from the DNA. Present in this sample are 90,000 to 150,000 clones, about 95% of which were seen just once. Of the sample, roughly 3% is held by the ten largest clones.

Sequences MDHEN (CDR1) and SYDVKM (CDR2) are obtained from the germline V gene. The junction carries 4 bases between V and J, which are trimmed by 2 bases and 0 bases respectively. Its CDR3 holds 13 amino acids, cysteine through phenylalanine. Just CDR3 DNA is preserved here, 39 bases in frame from base 1. Regarding this clone: Its cognate antigen has yet to be identified. It has no much larger one-base neighbor in the sample; base qualities were not kept. The same CDR3 is also encoded by other DNA sequences in this sample.

The time point label here, explained by the study, means: cells obtained before transplantation from donor or recipient. CD3+CD4+ and CD3+CD8+ populations were FACS-sorted from unstimulated pre-transplant donor and recipient cells taken from spleen or lymph nodes. The clonotype originates from a human donor who received an intestinal transplant. The specimen comprised unstimulated CD8+ T cells sorted from spleen or lymph node cells, sampled before intestinal transplant. In this chain, TRBV28 is recombined with TRBJ1-1, with no reliable assignment of the D segment. CDR3 protein: CASSLGVNTEAFF. The DNA sequence follows: TGTGCCAGCAGTTTAGGCGTGAACACTGAAGCTTTCTTT.